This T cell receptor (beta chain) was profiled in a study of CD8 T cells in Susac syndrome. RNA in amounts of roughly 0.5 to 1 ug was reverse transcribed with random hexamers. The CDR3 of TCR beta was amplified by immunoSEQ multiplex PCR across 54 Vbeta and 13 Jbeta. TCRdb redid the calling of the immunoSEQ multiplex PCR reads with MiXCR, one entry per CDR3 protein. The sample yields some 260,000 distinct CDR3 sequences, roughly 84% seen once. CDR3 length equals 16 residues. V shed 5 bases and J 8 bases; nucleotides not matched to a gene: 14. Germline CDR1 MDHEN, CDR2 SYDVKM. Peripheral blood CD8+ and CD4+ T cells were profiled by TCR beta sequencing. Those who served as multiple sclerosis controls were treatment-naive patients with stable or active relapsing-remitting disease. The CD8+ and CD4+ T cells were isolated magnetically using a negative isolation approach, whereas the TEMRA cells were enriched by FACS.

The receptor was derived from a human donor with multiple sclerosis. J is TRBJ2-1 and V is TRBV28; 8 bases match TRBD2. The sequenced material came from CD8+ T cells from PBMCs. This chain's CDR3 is CASSPRVREGSDEQFF. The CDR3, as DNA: TGTGCCAGCAGTCCTCGGGTACGGGAGGGGTCGGATGAGCAGTTCTTC. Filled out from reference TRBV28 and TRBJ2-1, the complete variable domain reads DVKVTQSSRYLVKRTGEKVFLECVQDMDHENMFWYRQDPGLGLRLIYFSYDVKMKEKGDIPEGYSVSREKKERFSLILESASTNQTSMYLCASSPRVREGSDEQFFGPGTRLTVL.